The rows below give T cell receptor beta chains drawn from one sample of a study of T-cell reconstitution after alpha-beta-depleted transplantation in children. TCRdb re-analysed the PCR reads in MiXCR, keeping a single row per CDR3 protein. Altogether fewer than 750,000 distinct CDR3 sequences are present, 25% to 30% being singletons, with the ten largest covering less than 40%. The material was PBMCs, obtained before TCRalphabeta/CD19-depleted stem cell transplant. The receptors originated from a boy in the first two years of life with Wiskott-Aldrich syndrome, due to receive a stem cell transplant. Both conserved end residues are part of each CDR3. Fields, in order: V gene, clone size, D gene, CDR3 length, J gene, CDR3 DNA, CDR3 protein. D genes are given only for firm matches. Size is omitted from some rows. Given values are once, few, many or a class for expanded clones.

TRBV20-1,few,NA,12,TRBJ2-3,TGCAGTGCTGCGTACTCCACAGATACGCAGTATTTT,CSAAYSTDTQYF
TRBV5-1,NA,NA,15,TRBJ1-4,TGCGCCAGCAGCTTGGCGGTTATGAAGGATGAAAAACTGTTTTTT,CASSLAVMKDEKLFF
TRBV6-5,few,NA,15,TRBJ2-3,TGTGCCAGCAGTTACTCGTTTGGCGGTCCAGATACGCAGTATTTT,CASSYSFGGPDTQYF
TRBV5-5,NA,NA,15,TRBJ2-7,TGTGCCAGCAGCCAGAATCCCACGGACCCCTACGAGCAGTACTTC,CASSQNPTDPYEQYF
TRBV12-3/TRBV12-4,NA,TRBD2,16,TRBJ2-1,TGTGCCAGCAGTTTACCCCTAGCGGGGGCCGACAATGAGCAGTTCTTC,CASSLPLAGADNEQFF
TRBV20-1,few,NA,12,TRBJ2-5,TGCAGTGCTAGTGACACCGGGGAGACCCAGTACTTC,CSASDTGETQYF
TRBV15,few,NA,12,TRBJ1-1,TGTGCCACCAGCAGAGTGGAGTCTGAAGCTTTCTTT,CATSRVESEAFF
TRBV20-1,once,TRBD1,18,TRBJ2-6,TGCAGTGCTAGAGATCGGACAGGGGGCCCGTCTGGGGCCAACGTCCTGACTTTC,CSARDRTGGPSGANVLTF
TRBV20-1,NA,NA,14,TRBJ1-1,TGCAGTGCTAGAGACACAGGGAGGGGGACTGAAGCTTTCTTT,CSARDTGRGTEAFF
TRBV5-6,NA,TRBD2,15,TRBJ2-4,TGTGCCAGCAGCTTGGCCCTGGCGGGGCGGGAGTTCCAGCACTTC,CASSLALAGREFQHF
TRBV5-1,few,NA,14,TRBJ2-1,TGCGCCAGCAGCTTGGGACAGGGAGGTAGTGAGCAGTTCTTC,CASSLGQGGSEQFF
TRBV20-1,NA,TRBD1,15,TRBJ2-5,TGCAGTGCTAGAGAAAAAGGACAGGGTGTAGAGACCCAGTACTTC,CSAREKGQGVETQYF
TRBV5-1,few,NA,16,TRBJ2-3,TGCGCCAGCAGCTTGGCCGTGGGACATAGCACAGATACGCAGTATTTT,CASSLAVGHSTDTQYF
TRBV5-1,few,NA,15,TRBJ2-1,TGCGCCAGCAGCTTAATAGCGGCCTCCTACAATGAGCAGTTCTTC,CASSLIAASYNEQFF
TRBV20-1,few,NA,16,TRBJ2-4,TGCAGTGCTGGAAACTTCGGGGAGTTCGCCAAAAACATTCAGTACTTC,CSAGNFGEFAKNIQYF
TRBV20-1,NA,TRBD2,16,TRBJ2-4,TGCAGTGCTTCCGGGACTAGCGGGATAGCCAAAAACATTCAGTACTTC,CSASGTSGIAKNIQYF
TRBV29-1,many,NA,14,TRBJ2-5,TGCAGCGTTTCCGATCTGGGCAGCGGGGAGACCCAGTACTTC,CSVSDLGSGETQYF
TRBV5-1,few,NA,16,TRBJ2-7,TGCGCCAGCAGTGAGGAGGGCTACAGGAGCTCCTACGAGCAGTACTTC,CASSEEGYRSSYEQYF
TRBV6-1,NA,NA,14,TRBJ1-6,TGTGCCAGCAGCCCCACTGATGGGGATTCACCCCTCCACTTT,CASSPTDGDSPLHF
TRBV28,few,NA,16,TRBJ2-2,TGTGCCAGCAGTTTAATGGGGGGAGAGGACACCGGGGAGCTGTTTTTT,CASSLMGGEDTGELFF
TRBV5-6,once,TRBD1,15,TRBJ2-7,TGTGCCAGCAGCACCCCGGGACAGGGGATGTACGAGCAGTACTTC,CASSTPGQGMYEQYF
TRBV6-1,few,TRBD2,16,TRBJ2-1,TGTGCCAGCAGCCACTACGGGGGGGCATACAGCAATGAGCAGTTCTTC,CASSHYGGAYSNEQFF
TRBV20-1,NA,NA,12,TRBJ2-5,TGCAGTGCTAGTCAAGATGGGAAGACCCAGTACTTC,CSASQDGKTQYF
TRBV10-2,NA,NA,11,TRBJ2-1,TGCGCCAGCATTCAGTACAATGAGCAGTTCTTC,CASIQYNEQFF
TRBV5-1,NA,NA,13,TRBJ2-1,TGCGCCAGCAGCTTGTTCGGCAGGGGAGAGCAGTTCTTC,CASSLFGRGEQFF
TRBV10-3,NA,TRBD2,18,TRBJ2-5,TGTGCCATCAGTGAGTCCCCCAGTGCGGGAGTGGTTCACGAGACCCAGTACTTC,CAISESPSAGVVHETQYF
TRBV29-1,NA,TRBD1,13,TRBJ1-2,TGCAGCGTTGAGACAGGGGAGGCCTATGGCTACACCTTC,CSVETGEAYGYTF
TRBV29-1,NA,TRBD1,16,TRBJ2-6,TGCAGCGTTGGGGACAGGGGAACCTCTGGGGCCAACGTCCTGACTTTC,CSVGDRGTSGANVLTF
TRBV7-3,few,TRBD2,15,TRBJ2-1,TGTGCCAGCACCTTAAGGCTAGCGGGAGACAATGAGCAGTTCTTC,CASTLRLAGDNEQFF
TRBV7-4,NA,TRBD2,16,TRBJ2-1,TGTGCCAGCAGCTCCCCTAGCGGGAGATTACCCAATGAGCAGTTCTTC,CASSSPSGRLPNEQFF
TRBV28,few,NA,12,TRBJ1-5,TGTGCCAGCAGTACGACAGTGCAGCCCCAGCATTTT,CASSTTVQPQHF
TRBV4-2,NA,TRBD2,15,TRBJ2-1,TGTGCCAGCAGCACCCGACTAGCGGGAGGCAATGAGCAGTTCTTC,CASSTRLAGGNEQFF